This is a list of T cell receptor beta chains from one sample in a study of regulatory T cells in long-lasting Graves disease. TCRdb processed the multiplex PCR reads anew with MiXCR; each CDR3 protein has one entry. The top ten clones hold about an eighth of a sample with around 460,000 distinct CDR3 sequences, around a fifth of them seen once. This material consisted of peripheral blood mononuclear cells (PBMCs), taken when the disease was refractory, from a patient treated with antithyroid drugs. The source of these receptors is a female donor with Graves disease. CDR3s include the opening cysteine and the closing phenylalanine or tryptophan. D genes are given only for firm matches.

v_call	d_call	cdr3_length	j_call	cdr3_aa
TRBV4-3	NA	16	TRBJ1-5	CASSQEWGSSNQPQHF
TRBV7-9	TRBD2	16	TRBJ2-7	CASSLDSGRGAYEQYF
TRBV7-2	NA	15	TRBJ1-1	CASSTPTAPNTEAFF
TRBV13	TRBD1	16	TRBJ2-7	CASTHLTGRKSYEQYF
TRBV7-2	TRBD1	14	TRBJ1-1	CASSQGQGATEAFF
TRBV7-8	TRBD1	15	TRBJ1-1	CASSLGAGGGTEAFF
TRBV7-9	NA	15	TRBJ2-1	CASSFRGLEENEQFF
TRBV28	NA	14	TRBJ1-1	CASSPPMLMAEAFF
TRBV28	NA	15	TRBJ1-2	CASSSSGETNYGYTF
TRBV12-3/TRBV12-4	NA	13	TRBJ1-6	CASSPDMRSPLHF
TRBV6-5	NA	18	TRBJ2-6	CASSSTGTRDSGANVLTF
TRBV20-1	NA	14	TRBJ1-4	CSAYPTVINEKLFF
TRBV27	TRBD2	15	TRBJ2-7	CASSFFSGGEGEQYF
TRBV20-1	NA	13	TRBJ1-1	CSAKVGVNTEAFF
TRBV7-8	NA	14	TRBJ2-7	CASSLGPRGDEQYF
TRBV19	TRBD1	11	TRBJ1-2	CASNSRQGTTF
TRBV6-2/TRBV6-3	NA	13	TRBJ1-1	CASSYLEQGVAFF
TRBV14	NA	14	TRBJ2-5	CASSQRTGGKTQYF
TRBV7-2	TRBD1	14	TRBJ1-1	CASSLYGTATEAFF
TRBV2	NA	16	TRBJ1-6	CASSETDTAVGSPLHF
TRBV12-3/TRBV12-4	NA	12	TRBJ1-5	CASSWGEDPQHF
TRBV20-1	NA	15	TRBJ2-5	CSAGGALAAQETQYF
TRBV20-1	NA	12	TRBJ2-7	CSDKDPEYEQYF
TRBV12-3/TRBV12-4	NA	13	TRBJ1-1	CASSLTQGFEAFF
TRBV28	TRBD1	14	TRBJ1-5	CASHTGGRHQPQHF
TRBV30	NA	13	TRBJ1-1	CATVGRANTEAFF
TRBV30	NA	14	TRBJ1-5	CAWRSRNGNQPQHF